This T cell receptor beta chain was sequenced for a study of cytomegalovirus exposure and HLA in healthy donors. Turning to the study itself: Earlier findings included 117 million unique TCR beta sequences obtained from 150 million to 200 million T cells. Approximately 85 million unique TCRs from HLA-typed donors were held in an early data release.

A word on this clone: Its target is not known.

Study-level results: One cluster of highly shared sequence variants probably arose as a sequencing artifact.

With 5 bases removed from V and 0 bases from J, the gap between germline ends came to 11 bases. Germline CDR1 PRHDT, CDR2 FYEKMQ (reference sequence). The CDR3 extends over 15 amino acids. Primers included in the PCR were 60 Vbeta and 13 Jbeta primers. Measured with immunoSEQ multiplex PCR; TCRdb has only the in-frame clones, and not every one. This table holds roughly 180,000 clones, roughly 8.7% found once. This receptor was obtained from a woman aged 25 to 45 in good health and CMV-seropositive. The J gene is TRBJ2-1, the V gene TRBV13; D is ambiguous. The sample comprised PBMCs. The CDR3 region has the DNA TGTGCCAGCAGCCCGAGCGTAAGCTCCTACAATGAGCAGTTCTTC. As protein: CASSPSVSSYNEQFF. The variable domain in full, completed from reference TRBV13 and TRBJ2-1, reads AAGVIQSPRHLIKEKRETATLKCYPIPRHDTVYWYQQGPGQDPQFLISFYEKMQSDKGSIPDRFSAQQFSDYHSELNMSSLELGDSALYFCASSPSVSSYNEQFFGPGTRLTVL.